The 6 T cell receptor beta chains presented below share a single source sample, sequenced in a study of OX40 agonist ivuxolimab in advanced cancers. Clones were sequenced by immunoSEQ multiplex PCR, and TCRdb holds only the in-frame ones, with some missing. The table shows roughly 70,000 clones, with less than 90% occurring only once. The starting material was CD4+ or CD8+ T cells sorted from blood, obtained in a trial of the OX40 agonist ivuxolimab. These receptors were obtained from an adult with an advanced solid tumor such as melanoma, head and neck, liver or kidney cancer.

The chain uses TRBV5-1 and TRBJ2-1, with D possibly TRBD1 on 6 matching bases. CDR1 SGHRS and CDR2 YFSETQ come from the germline V gene. The ends were cut back, 7 bases at V and 4 bases at J, with 18 bases in the middle. The CDR3 spans 15 residues. This chain's CDR3 is CASEGGPAPYNEQFF. The CDR3 coding sequence is TGCGCCAGCGAAGGGGGTCCCGCGCCATACAATGAGCAGTTCTTC.

The J gene is TRBJ1-2, the V gene TRBV6-1, with D possibly matching TRBD1 (5 bases). Germline CDR1 is MNHNS and CDR2 is SASEGT. Trimming took off 2 bases at V and 4 bases at J, with 14 bases between the two ends. This CDR3 spans 15 amino acids. The CDR3 nucleotides are TGTGCCAGCAGTGAAACCCAGGGAAGGGGCTATGGCTACACCTTC. Amino acids: CASSETQGRGYGYTF.

The chain is built from TRBV18 and TRBJ2-5; no clear D. This CDR3 comprises 14 residues. Germline values: CDR1 KGHSH, CDR2 LQKENI. V lost 3 bases and J lost 2, with 10 bases in between. CDR3 in DNA: TGTGCCAGCTCACCTCAACACGGACAAGAGACCCAGTACTTC. The encoded protein is CASSPQHGQETQYF.

The CDR3 loop is CASRLAATGAGEQYF. CDR3 coding DNA: TGTGCCAGCAGACTCGCCGCCACGGGGGCCGGCGAGCAGTACTTC. The V call is TRBV6-6, the J call TRBJ2-7; D possibly matches TRBD1 or TRBD2 (6 bases each). The CDR3 runs to 15 residues. V lost 6 bases, J lost 6 bases, and 21 bases lay in between. Germline V CDR1 and CDR2: MNHNY, SVGAGI (reference sequence).

This rearrangement joins TRBV27 to TRBJ1-2; the match to TRBD1 covers 10 bases. J lost 8 bases, V lost 6 bases, and 9 bases had no gene match. CDR1 and CDR2 (germline): MNHEY, SMNVEV (reference sequence). There are 14 residues in the CDR3. Here the CDR3 reads CASRRRDRGGGYTF. The CDR3 nucleotides are TGTGCCAGCAGAAGGCGGGACAGGGGTGGCGGCTACACCTTC.

The V call is TRBV18, the J call TRBJ1-1; TRBD1 aligns across 7 bases. V gave up 7 bases and J gave up 4 bases; unmatched junction bases: 6. The CDR3 contains 13 residues. The germline V gene encodes CDR1 KGHSH and CDR2 LQKENI. For the CDR3, the DNA is TGTGCCAGCTTCCAGGGGGTCGGCACTGAAGCTTTCTTT. Amino acids: CASFQGVGTEAFF. The full variable domain, completed using reference TRBV18 and TRBJ1-1, is NAGVMQNPRHLVRRRGQEARLRCSPMKGHSHVYWYRQLPEEGLKFMVYLQKENIIDESGMPKERFSAEFPKEGPSILRIQQVVRGDSAAYFCASFQGVGTEAFFGQGTRLTVV.